The 26 T cell receptor beta chains presented below share a single source sample, sequenced in a study of blood T cell repertoires in COVID-19. Using immunoSEQ multiplex PCR, the repertoire was profiled, and TCRdb retains in-frame clones only, with some absent. The sample lists about 320,000 clones, approximately 86% occurring once. The sequenced sample consisted of PBMCs or T cells enriched from blood (not recorded which). Every receptor here comes from a woman younger than 30 who had recovered from COVID-19.

The genes are TRBV19 and TRBJ2-1; D is ambiguous. The CDR3 runs 15 residues. The germline gives CDR1 LNHDA, CDR2 SQIVND (reference sequence). V was clipped by 3 bases and J by 3 bases, with 12 bases between them. The CDR3 here is CASSISQILYNEQFF. The CDR3 nucleotides read TGTGCCAGTAGTATTTCACAGATTCTCTACAATGAGCAGTTCTTC.

The rearrangement uses TRBV3-1 (or the pseudogene TRBV3-2) and TRBJ2-2, with 10 nucleotides matching TRBD2. Trimming took 0 bases from V and 8 from J; bases not matched to a gene: 18. Germline values: CDR1 LGHDT, CDR2 YNNKEL (reference sequence). CDR3 size: 20 residues. Here the CDR3 reads CASSQDRFYGAGGSTGELFF. CDR3 DNA sequence: TGTGCCAGCAGCCAAGATCGGTTTTATGGAGCGGGAGGGTCAACGGGGGAGCTGTTTTTT.

The chain combines TRBV2 with TRBJ1-1; 7 positions agree with TRBD1. J gave up 0 bases and V 4 bases, and 2 bases lay outside the gene matches. Germline lookup yields CDR1 SNHLY and CDR2 FYNNEI. The CDR3 is made up of 14 amino acids. CDR3 sequence: CASSVDRLNTEAFF. The CDR3 DNA reads TGTGCCAGCAGTGTGGACAGGTTGAACACTGAAGCTTTCTTT.

The chain joins TRBV5-1 to TRBJ1-5; weak D call: TRBD1 (5 bases). V lost 3 bases to trimming and J lost 6 bases, with 13 bases between them. The germline V gene encodes CDR1 SGHRS and CDR2 YFSETQ. This CDR3 contains 14 residues. CDR3 sequence: CASSSDGGVQPQHF. DNA of the CDR3: TGCGCCAGCAGCTCGGATGGGGGGGTTCAGCCCCAGCATTTT. Full variable domain (missing parts from reference TRBV5-1 and TRBJ1-5): KAGVTQTPRYLIKTRGQQVTLSCSPISGHRSVSWYQQTPGQGLQFLFEYFSETQRNKGNFPGRFSGRQFSNSRSEMNVSTLELGDSALYLCASSSDGGVQPQHFGDGTRLSIL.

CDR3 loop: CASSWTDKSGNTIYF. The CDR3 DNA follows: TGTGCCAGCAGTTGGACAGACAAGTCCGGAAACACCATATATTTT. The gene calls are TRBV11-2 and TRBJ1-3; D perhaps matches TRBD1 (6 bases). CDR1 and CDR2 from the germline V gene are SGHAT and FQNNGV. The CDR3 loop spans 15 amino acids. Trimming pared 6 bases from V and 4 bases from J, leaving 16 bases between.

This chain links TRBV28 with TRBJ2-1, with TRBD2 matching 8 bases. The germline CDR1 and CDR2 sequences are MDHEN and SYDVKM. V gave up 4 bases and J gave up 4 bases; unmatched junction bases: 6. The CDR3 totals 15 residues. The CDR3 spells CASSSPGGPYNEQFF. In DNA, the CDR3 is TGTGCCAGCAGTTCCCCGGGAGGGCCTTACAATGAGCAGTTCTTC.

This chain links TRBV6-2 or TRBV6-3 with TRBJ2-3; 8 bases align to TRBD2. This CDR3 region has 15 residues. Germline V gene data show CDR1 as MNHEY and CDR2 as SVGEGT. Trimming cost V 1 base and J 7 bases; bases outside gene matches: 7. The CDR3 DNA follows: TGTGCCAGCAGTTACTGGAGCGGGGGCAAGAATACGCAGTATTTT. This encodes CASSYWSGGKNTQYF.

V usage is TRBV28 and J usage is TRBJ1-2; D might be TRBD1 (5 bases). There are 16 residues in the CDR3. Germline V gives CDR1 MDHEN, CDR2 SYDVKM. With 4 bases removed from V and 0 bases from J, the gap between germline ends came to 15 bases. CDR3 loop: CASSSAPGRANYGYTF. CDR3 nucleotide sequence: TGTGCCAGCAGTTCCGCGCCAGGGCGAGCTAACTATGGCTACACCTTC.

The CDR3 is CASSFRGAGTYNEQFF. CDR3 coding DNA: TGTGCCAGCAGCTTCCGAGGTGCCGGGACCTACAATGAGCAGTTCTTC. V gene TRBV5-8 combines with J gene TRBJ2-1, with D possibly matching TRBD2 (5 bases). The CDR3 is made up of 16 amino acids. Per germline, CDR1 SGHTS and CDR2 YDEGEE. Trimming pared 2 bases from V and 2 bases from J, leaving 14 bases between.

This clone has just one count. The rearrangement links TRBV9 to TRBJ1-2; TRBD1 agrees at 8 bases. Germline CDR1 reads SGDLS; CDR2 reads YYNGEE. Losses at the gene ends were 4 bases for V and 9 bases for J; bases not matched to a gene: 14. This CDR3 has 15 residues. The CDR3 DNA reads as TGTGCCAGCAGCACACGAAAGGACAGGGCTGATAGCTACACCTTC. Its protein product is CASSTRKDRADSYTF. Full variable domain (missing parts from reference TRBV9 and TRBJ1-2): DSGVTQTPKHLITATGQRVTLRCSPRSGDLSVYWYQQSLDQGLQFLIQYYNGEERAKGNILERFSAQQFPDLHSELNLSSLELGDSALYFCASSTRKDRADSYTFGSGTRLTVV.

The chain has TRBV4-3 and TRBJ2-3; 12 nucleotides match TRBD2. The CDR3 spans 21 residues. Trimming at V came to 1 base and at J to 7 bases, leaving 21 bases not matched to a gene. Germline CDR1 is LGHNA and CDR2 is YSLEER. This CDR3 is CASSQGASGRAQGGGDHTQYF. DNA of the CDR3: TGCGCCAGCAGCCAAGGGGCTAGCGGGAGGGCCCAAGGGGGGGGCGATCATACGCAGTATTTT.

The genes are TRBV28 and TRBJ2-7, with D tentatively TRBD2 (6 bases). Germline CDR1 reads MDHEN; CDR2 reads SYDVKM. This CDR3 has 14 amino acids. The V gene lost 2 bases and the J gene lost 0 bases, with 8 bases spanning the gap. The CDR3 nucleotides are TGTGCCAGCAGTTTAATCGGGGGCTCCTACGAGCAGTACTTC. This sequence encodes CASSLIGGSYEQYF.

The rearrangement joins TRBV7-8 to TRBJ2-1, with TRBD2 identical over 10 bases. With V trimmed by 1 base and J by 10 bases, 13 bases remained unmatched. Germline lookup yields CDR1 SGHVS and CDR2 FQNEAQ. The CDR3 has 17 amino acids. CDR3 bases: TGTGCCAGCAGCTTAGAGGGCCTAGCGGGGGCTTACACGGAGCAGTTCTTC. The encoded protein is CASSLEGLAGAYTEQFF.

The genes are TRBV7-9 and TRBJ2-7; tentatively, D is TRBD1 (5 bases). Looked up from germline, CDR1 is SEHNR and CDR2 is FQNEAQ (reference sequence). This CDR3 has 17 amino acids. V lost 1 base, J lost 1 base, and 17 bases lay in between. This chain's CDR3 is CASSLGDSRIASYEQYF. CDR3 coding DNA: TGTGCCAGCAGCTTAGGAGACAGCCGGATCGCTTCCTACGAGCAGTACTTC. The variable domain in full, completed from reference TRBV7-9 and TRBJ2-7, reads DTGVSQNPRHKITKRGQNVTFRCDPISEHNRLYWYRQTLGQGPEFLTYFQNEAQLEKSRLLSDRFSAERPKGSFSTLEIQRTEQGDSAMYLCASSLGDSRIASYEQYFGPGTRLTVT.

The rearrangement links TRBV5-6 to TRBJ1-2, with 11 bases that match TRBD1. With 4 bases clipped from V and 7 bases from J, the junction kept 6 bases outside the gene matches. Per germline, CDR1 SGHDT and CDR2 YYEEEE. This CDR3 is built from 14 residues. The CDR3 loop is CASSVGQGAGGYTF. The CDR3 DNA reads TGTGCCAGCAGCGTCGGACAGGGGGCAGGTGGCTACACCTTC. Supplemented by reference TRBV5-6 and TRBJ1-2, the full variable domain reads DAGVTQSPTHLIKTRGQQVTLRCSPKSGHDTVSWYQQALGQGPQFIFQYYEEEERQRGNFPDRFSGHQFPNYSSELNVNALLLGDSALYLCASSVGQGAGGYTFGSGTRLTVV.

J is TRBJ1-6 and V is TRBV7-9, with D tentatively TRBD1 (5 bases). This CDR3 has 11 residues. With 3 bases removed from V and 14 bases from J, the gap between germline ends came to 8 bases. CDR1 is SEHNR and CDR2 is FQNEAQ in the germline V gene (reference sequence). CDR3 loop: CASSFGGTLHF. The DNA of the CDR3 is TGTGCCAGCAGCTTCGGGGGGACCCTCCACTTT. The variable domain in full, completed from reference TRBV7-9 and TRBJ1-6, reads DTGVSQNPRHKITKRGQNVTFRCDPISEHNRLYWYRQTLGQGPEFLTYFQNEAQLEKSRLLSDRFSAERPKGSFSTLEIQRTEQGDSAMYLCASSFGGTLHFGNGTRLTVT.

The chain is built from TRBV3-1 (or the pseudogene TRBV3-2) and TRBJ1-3; D is possibly TRBD1 (5 bases). CDR3 length equals 14 residues. Germline V gene data show CDR1 as LGHDT and CDR2 as YNNKEL (reference sequence). Trimming took 0 bases from V and 16 from J, leaving 19 bases between them. CDR3 coding DNA: TGTGCCAGCAGCCAAGAACCCTCGGTGGACGGGGGTTATTTT. Residues: CASSQEPSVDGGYF.

V gene TRBV11-3 combines with J gene TRBJ2-3; 10 bases agree with TRBD2. Per germline, CDR1 SGHNT and CDR2 YENEEA. V lost 5 bases, J lost 5 bases, and 10 bases stayed unmatched. The CDR3 is 16 residues long. The CDR3 spells CASSALAGAQGDTQYF. The CDR3 DNA follows: TGTGCCAGCAGCGCCCTAGCGGGGGCCCAGGGAGATACGCAGTATTTT.

The rearrangement links TRBV7-3 to TRBJ2-2, with TRBD2 matching 8 bases. The junction had 7 bases not matched to a gene; V was cut back by 2 bases and J by 2 bases. Germline CDR1 SGHTA, CDR2 FQGTGA. There are 17 residues in the CDR3. CDR3 sequence (DNA): TGTGCCAGCAGCTTAGTTCCGGGAGGGCCTAACACCGGGGAGCTGTTTTTT. Amino acid sequence: CASSLVPGGPNTGELFF. The full variable domain, completed using reference TRBV7-3 and TRBJ2-2, is GAGVSQTPSNKVTEKGKYVELRCDPISGHTALYWYRQSLGQGPEFLIYFQGTGAADDSGLPNDRFFAVRPEGSVSTLKIQRTERGDSAVYLCASSLVPGGPNTGELFFGEGSRLTVL.

V and J are TRBV4-1 and TRBJ1-1; D remains ambiguous. There are 15 residues in the CDR3. Trimming stripped 2 bases from V and 0 bases from J, with 10 bases between. The germline gives CDR1 MGHRA, CDR2 YSYEKL. CDR3 region: CASSQFLAMNTEAFF. Here the CDR3 DNA reads TGCGCCAGCAGCCAATTCCTAGCCATGAACACTGAAGCTTTCTTT.

In its sample, this clone was seen once. This sequence joins TRBV28 and TRBJ1-5, with TRBD1 identical over 10 bases. The CDR3 runs 16 residues. V was pared by 5 bases and J by 6 bases, with 10 bases of the junction left unmatched. Per the germline V gene, CDR1 is MDHEN and CDR2 is SYDVKM. CDR3 loop: CASSRDRGNTGQPQHF. The CDR3, as DNA: TGTGCCAGCAGTAGGGACAGGGGAAATACTGGTCAGCCCCAGCATTTT.

The chain has TRBV7-2 and TRBJ2-7, with TRBD2 matching over 12 bases. CDR1 SGHTA and CDR2 FQGNSA come from the germline V gene. V lost 3 bases to trimming and J lost 4 bases; unmatched junction nucleotides: 7. The CDR3 is 16 amino acids. The CDR3 loop reads CASSFAPSGGVYEQYF. CDR3 bases: TGTGCCAGCAGCTTCGCACCTAGCGGGGGGGTTTACGAGCAGTACTTC.

This clone was found a few times. The chain joins TRBV20-1 to TRBJ1-2; D gene uncertain. Per germline, CDR1 DFQATT and CDR2 SNEGSKA (reference sequence). V was shortened by 6 bases and J by 5 bases, with 10 bases between the two germline ends. The CDR3 contains 11 residues. CDR3 sequence (DNA): TGCAGTGCCAGAATCGGGTATGGCTACACCTTC. Its protein product is CSARIGYGYTF.

The chain recombines TRBV7-3 with TRBJ2-1, with 8 bases that match TRBD2. The CDR3 consists of 12 residues. In germline, CDR1 is SGHTA, CDR2 FQGTGA. V was pared by 2 bases and J by 13 bases, with 4 bases of the junction left unmatched. The DNA of the CDR3 is TGTGCCAGCAGCTTAGAAGCGGGGGTACAGTTCTTC. As protein: CASSLEAGVQFF.

The chain is built from TRBV5-4 and TRBJ1-2; 8 bases are a match to TRBD1. CDR3 size: 14 residues. Germline loops: CDR1 SGHNT, CDR2 YYREEE (reference sequence). The ends lost 2 bases at V and 6 bases at J; junction bases unmatched: 6. CDR3 coding DNA: TGTGCCAGCAGCTTAGGACAGGGCAGCGATGGCTACACCTTC. This codes for CASSLGQGSDGYTF.

J is TRBJ2-1 and V is TRBV2; weak D call: TRBD2 (6 bases). This CDR3 comprises 16 residues. The germline V gene encodes CDR1 SNHLY and CDR2 FYNNEI. Trimming pared 5 bases from V and 3 bases from J, leaving 17 bases between. Written as DNA, the CDR3 is TGTGCCAGCAGTCCCACCATTAGCGGAAACTACAATGAGCAGTTCTTC. This translates into CASSPTISGNYNEQFF.